The clone carrying this T cell receptor (beta chain) was observed many times. The target antigen is unknown. The CDR3 length is 14 residues. In germline, CDR1 is MNHEY, CDR2 SVGAGI. V was pared by 0 bases and J by 0 bases, with 6 bases between. These data come from a study of blood T cells in healthy people across ages. Study-wide points: Bulk PBMC profiling left naive and antigen-experienced comparisons inconclusive.

A second PCR of about 7 to 12 cycles used a sample-barcoded 5' primer and a J-beta primer mix. TCRdb re-analysed the 5' RACE reads in MiXCR, keeping a single row per CDR3 protein. The sample contains roughly 1.9 million distinct CDR3 sequences, about two fifths of which appear only once. The V and J genes are TRBV6-5 and TRBJ2-7; D uncertain. The source is a human donor in good health. Material: blood. The DNA of the CDR3 is TGTGCCAGCAGTTACTCTCAGGACTCCTACGAGCAGTACTTC. Its translation is CASSYSQDSYEQYF.